The 9 T cell receptor beta chains given below trace back to one sample, sequenced in a study of cytomegalovirus exposure and HLA in healthy donors. The PCR employed 60 Vbeta primers together with 13 Jbeta primers. Profiled with immunoSEQ multiplex PCR; TCRdb holds only in-frame clones, not every one. This sample has under 200,000 clones; about 70% occur once, and the top ten carry less than 3%. Sequenced: PBMCs. The receptor set was obtained from a woman aged 40 to 49 in good health and CMV-seropositive.

This clone was observed a handful of times. The junction differs from germline at one of its ends, possibly a read error. The genes are TRBV6-5 and TRBJ1-5; D remains unclear. The CDR3 runs to 13 residues. Germline-derived CDR1 and CDR2 are MNHEY and SVGAGI. The CDR3 sequence: CASRLSMNQPQNF. The CDR3 bases are TGTGCCAGCAGACTAAGTATGAATCAGCCCCAGAATTTT.

V and J are TRBV9 and TRBJ2-5; TRBD2 matches 11 bases. The trim removed 3 bases at V and 4 bases at J, leaving 5 bases unmatched. The CDR3 has 15 residues. CDR1 and CDR2 from the germline V gene are SGDLS and YYNGEE. The CDR3 nucleotides are TGTGCCAGCAGCGGCGAAGGACTAGCGGGAGAGACCCAGTACTTC. Translation gives CASSGEGLAGETQYF.

J is TRBJ1-1 and V is TRBV5-1; TRBD1 matches at 10 bases. There are 16 residues in the CDR3. V lost 4 bases, J lost 2 bases, and 8 bases stayed unmatched. Germline CDR1 and CDR2: SGHRS and YFSETQ. Here the CDR3 reads CASSIAGTGVNTEAFF. The CDR3, as DNA: TGCGCCAGCAGCATAGCGGGGACAGGGGTTAACACTGAAGCTTTCTTT. Full variable domain (missing parts from reference TRBV5-1 and TRBJ1-1): KAGVTQTPRYLIKTRGQQVTLSCSPISGHRSVSWYQQTPGQGLQFLFEYFSETQRNKGNFPGRFSGRQFSNSRSEMNVSTLELGDSALYLCASSIAGTGVNTEAFFGQGTRLTVV.

This clone was observed once. The chain employs TRBV29-1 and TRBJ2-1; 7 bases align to TRBD2. The CDR3 has 13 residues. The V segment lost 3 bases and the J segment 8 bases; nucleotides outside the gene matches: 7. Germline values: CDR1 SQVTM, CDR2 ANQGSEA. This chain's CDR3 is CSVEAGEGDEQFF. The CDR3 DNA follows: TGCAGCGTTGAGGCGGGAGAAGGGGATGAGCAGTTCTTC.

This chain connects TRBV6-5 to TRBJ1-5, with D possibly TRBD1 on 5 matching bases. CDR3 size: 13 residues. V was cut by 6 bases and J by 6 bases, with 12 bases left in between. Germline lookup yields CDR1 MNHEY and CDR2 SVGAGI. The CDR3 protein is CASSYRGSQPQHF. The CDR3 bases are TGTGCCAGCAGCTACCGGGGGTCTCAGCCCCAGCATTTT.

This chain links TRBV5-4 with TRBJ2-1, with unresolved D. The V end was cut by 1 base, the J end by 6 bases, with 2 bases between. This CDR3 has 11 amino acids. CDR1 and CDR2 (germline): SGHNT, YYREEE (reference sequence). CDR3 in DNA: TGTGCCAGCAGCTTGCGCAATGAGCAGTTCTTC. Its protein is CASSLRNEQFF.

This chain joins TRBV27 and TRBJ2-1; 8 positions agree with TRBD1. Germline CDR1 and CDR2: MNHEY and SMNVEV (reference sequence). This CDR3 has 15 residues. Trimming at V came to 5 bases and at J to 3 bases, leaving 6 bases not matched to a gene. This CDR3 reads CASSTGTGGYNEQFF. CDR3 DNA: TGTGCCAGCAGTACGGGAACAGGGGGCTACAATGAGCAGTTCTTC.

The chain recombines TRBV18 with TRBJ1-1; 9 bases are a match to TRBD1. CDR3 size: 15 residues. The germline CDR1 and CDR2 sequences are KGHSH and LQKENI. The V and J ends lost 3 bases and 4 bases, in that order; junction bases with no gene match: 6. The CDR3 protein is CASSPETDRGTEAFF. The DNA of the CDR3 is TGTGCCAGCTCACCCGAGACGGACAGGGGCACTGAAGCTTTCTTT.

V usage is TRBV28 and J usage is TRBJ1-1; tentative D call: TRBD1 (6 bases). In germline, CDR1 is MDHEN, CDR2 SYDVKM. V shed 5 bases and J shed 1 base, with 11 bases lying between them. The CDR3 totals 14 residues. The CDR3 DNA follows: TGTGCCAGCAGTCCGGGACACACGAACACTGAAGCTTTCTTT. It translates to CASSPGHTNTEAFF.